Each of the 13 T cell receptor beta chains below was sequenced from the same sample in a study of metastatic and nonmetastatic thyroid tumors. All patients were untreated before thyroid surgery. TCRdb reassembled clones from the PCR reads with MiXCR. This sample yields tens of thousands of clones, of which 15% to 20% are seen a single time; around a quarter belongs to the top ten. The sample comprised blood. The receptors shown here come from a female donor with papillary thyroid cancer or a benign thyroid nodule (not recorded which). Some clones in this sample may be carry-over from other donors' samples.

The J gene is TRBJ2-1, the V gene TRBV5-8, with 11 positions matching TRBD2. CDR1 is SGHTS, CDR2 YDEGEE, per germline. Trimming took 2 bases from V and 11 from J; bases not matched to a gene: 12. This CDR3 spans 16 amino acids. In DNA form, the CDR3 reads TGTGCCAGCAGCTTTCCGGGACTAGCGGTAGTGTTGAAGCAGTTCTTC. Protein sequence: CASSFPGLAVVLKQFF.

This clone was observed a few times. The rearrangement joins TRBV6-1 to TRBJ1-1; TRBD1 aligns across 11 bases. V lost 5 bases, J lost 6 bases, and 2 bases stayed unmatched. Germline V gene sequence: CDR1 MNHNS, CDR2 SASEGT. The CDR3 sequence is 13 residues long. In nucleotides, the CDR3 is TGTGCCAGCAGTCGGGGACAGGGGGCTGAAGCTTTCTTT. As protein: CASSRGQGAEAFF.

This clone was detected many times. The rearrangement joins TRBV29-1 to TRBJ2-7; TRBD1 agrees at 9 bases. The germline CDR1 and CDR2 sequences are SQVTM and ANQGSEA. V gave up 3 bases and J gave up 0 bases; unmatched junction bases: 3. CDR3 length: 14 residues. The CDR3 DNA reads TGCAGCGTTGATATGGGACAGGGCTCCTACGAGCAGTACTTC. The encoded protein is CSVDMGQGSYEQYF.

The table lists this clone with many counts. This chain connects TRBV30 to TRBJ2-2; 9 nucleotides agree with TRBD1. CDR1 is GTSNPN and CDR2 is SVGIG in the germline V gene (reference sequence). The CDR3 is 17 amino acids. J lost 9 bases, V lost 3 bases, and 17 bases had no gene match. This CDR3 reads CAWRGQGYSGGGRELFF. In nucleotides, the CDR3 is TGTGCCTGGAGGGGACAGGGATATTCGGGAGGTGGCAGGGAGCTGTTTTTT.

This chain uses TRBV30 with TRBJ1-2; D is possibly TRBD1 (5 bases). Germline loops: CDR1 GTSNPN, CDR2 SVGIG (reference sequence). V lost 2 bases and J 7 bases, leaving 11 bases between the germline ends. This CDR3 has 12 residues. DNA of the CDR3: TGTGCCTGGAGTCCACTCAGGGTTGGCTACACCTTC. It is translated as CAWSPLRVGYTF.

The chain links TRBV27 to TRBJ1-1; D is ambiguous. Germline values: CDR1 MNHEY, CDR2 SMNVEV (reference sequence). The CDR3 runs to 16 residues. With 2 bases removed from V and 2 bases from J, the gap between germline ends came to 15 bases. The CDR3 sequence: CASSLPGERCNTEAFF. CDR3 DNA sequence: TGTGCCAGCAGTTTACCTGGGGAGCGATGTAACACTGAAGCTTTCTTT.

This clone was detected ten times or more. In DNA, the CDR3 is TGTGCCACCAGTGAACAGGGGCAGACTGAAGCTTTCTTT. Amino acids: CATSEQGQTEAFF. The chain employs TRBV24-1 and TRBJ1-1, with 7 bases aligning to TRBD1. Trimming cost V 4 bases and J 5 bases; bases outside gene matches: 3. Germline V gene sequence: CDR1 KGHDR, CDR2 SFDVKD. The CDR3 runs to 13 residues.

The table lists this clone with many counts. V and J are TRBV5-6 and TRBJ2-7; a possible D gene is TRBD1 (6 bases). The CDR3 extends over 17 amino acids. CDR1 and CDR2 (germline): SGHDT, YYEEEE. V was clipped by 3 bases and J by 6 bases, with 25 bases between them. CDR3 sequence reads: CASSSYRPGTRDGEQYF. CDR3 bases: TGTGCCAGCAGCTCATACCGCCCCGGGACAAGGGATGGCGAGCAGTACTTC.

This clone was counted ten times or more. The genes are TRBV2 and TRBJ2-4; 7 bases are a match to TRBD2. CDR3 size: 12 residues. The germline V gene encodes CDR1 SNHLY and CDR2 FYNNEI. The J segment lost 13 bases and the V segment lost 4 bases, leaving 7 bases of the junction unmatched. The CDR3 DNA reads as TGTGCCAGCAGTGTTATCCCGGGGGGACAGTACTTC. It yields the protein CASSVIPGGQYF.

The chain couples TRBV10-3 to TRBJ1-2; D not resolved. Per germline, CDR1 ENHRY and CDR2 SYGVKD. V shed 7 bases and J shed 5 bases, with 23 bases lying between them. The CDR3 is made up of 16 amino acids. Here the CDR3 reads CAIITSVLLGNYGYTF. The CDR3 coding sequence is TGTGCCATCATTACCTCCGTCCTACTGGGGAATTATGGCTACACCTTC.

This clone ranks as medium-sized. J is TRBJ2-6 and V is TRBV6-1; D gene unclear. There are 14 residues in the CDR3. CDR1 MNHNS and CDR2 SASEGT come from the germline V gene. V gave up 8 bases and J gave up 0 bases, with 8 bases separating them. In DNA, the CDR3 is TGTGCCAGCTCTCTTATCTCTGGGGCCAACGTCCTGACTTTC. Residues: CASSLISGANVLTF.

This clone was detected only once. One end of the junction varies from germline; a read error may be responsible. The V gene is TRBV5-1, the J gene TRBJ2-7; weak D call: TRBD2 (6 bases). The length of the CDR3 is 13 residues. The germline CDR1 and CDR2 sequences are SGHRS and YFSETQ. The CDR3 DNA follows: TGCGCCAGCAGCCCTCATGGTGCTCGGGAGCACTACTTC. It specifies CASSPHGAREHYF.

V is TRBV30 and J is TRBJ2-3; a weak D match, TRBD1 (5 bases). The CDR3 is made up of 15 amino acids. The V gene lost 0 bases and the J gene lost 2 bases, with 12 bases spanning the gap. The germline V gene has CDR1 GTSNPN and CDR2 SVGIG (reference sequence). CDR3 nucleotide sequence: TGTGCCTGGAGTGTACTGGGCAGGGACACAGATACGCAGTATTTT. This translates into CAWSVLGRDTDTQYF.